The present entry profiles one T cell receptor (beta chain) with its context. Its antigen is unidentified. This entry is derived from a study of cytomegalovirus exposure and HLA in healthy donors. The overall study: Drawn from HLA-typed donors, approximately 85 million unique TCRs were held in an early data release. General study results and limits: The study found most TCR sequences rare, yet found some public TCRs in many donors. Cytomegalovirus association was assigned to over 150 TCR beta chains.

The ends were cut back, 5 bases at V and 9 bases at J, with 22 bases in the middle. The CDR3 totals 14 residues. Germline lookup yields CDR1 SQVTM and CDR2 ANQGSEA. The PCR ran on 60 Vbeta and 13 Jbeta primers. The method was immunoSEQ multiplex PCR; TCRdb's version includes in-frame clones alone and lacks a portion of them. Among about 50,000 clones, 65% to 85% were seen once, and the ten largest hold roughly 2.4%. The genes are TRBV29-1 and TRBJ1-2; D is possibly TRBD1 (5 bases). The specimen was PBMCs. The TCR originated in a boy aged 5-17 years in good health and CMV-seropositive. In nucleotides, the CDR3 is TGCAGCGTTCAACGGGCAGGAGGGGTCTGGAGCTACACCTTC. This codes for CSVQRAGGVWSYTF.